The subject of this entry is one TCR beta chain. The antigen this receptor binds is unknown. Base qualities are not recorded, but no much larger clone differs from it by a single base. CDR1 is given as LGHNA and CDR2 as YSLEER, both from the germline V gene. Cut back by 0 bases and 7 bases, the V and J ends lie 15 bases apart. There are 15 amino acids in the CDR3, from cysteine to phenylalanine inclusive. CDR3 DNA is the only sequence kept; it has 45 bases, read in frame from the first base. This record comes from a study of shared T cell receptors in the human thymus (dated by TCRdb to the early 2020s). Describing the broader study: The study examined how the human thymus generates shared, self-reactive T-cell receptor alpha chains.

The protocol used for the library was the immunoSEQ multiplex PCR assay. TCRdb took this table from immuneACCESS and kept in-frame rearrangements with V and J called. Such tables lack part of the clones; where checked against another copy, unresolved V genes explain under half of the gap, and the rest is unexplained. The sample contains approximately 760,000 clones, 80% to 90% of them found a single time. The ten largest clones take up 0.0095% to 0.011% of the sample. This sample also belongs to another study, concerning human thymus T cells. As that second paper reports: The donors were immunologically healthy infants in Finland who had open corrective cardiac surgery for congenital heart defects. Thymus tissue was obtained as surgical resects removed during corrective cardiac surgery. Both the thymic and the peripheral blood repertoires appeared to show biased V and J gene segment usage. The related research reported highly overlapping thymic TCR repertoires among unrelated individuals. TCR alpha and beta repertoires from under 10 infant thymus samples and a few related peripheral blood samples were characterized in the study. Donor ages ranged from roughly 6 to 250 days, and the cohort comprised about six male and a couple of female infants. Thymocytes were freed from the tissue by mechanical means and kept at -70 degrees C as pellets of roughly 9-30 million cells. A QIAsymphony instrument was used to extract genomic DNA from frozen cell pellets. The immunoSEQ multiplex PCR assay was used to amplify the TCRB and TCRAD loci from a standardized amount of quality-controlled genomic DNA. The amplicons spanned the V(D)J region and were long enough to cover the CDR3 and allow V and J genes to be identified. The amplicons were sequenced on an Illumina platform via the commercial immunoSEQ service. Primer bias and sequencing errors were corrected using previously described methods, and TCRAD and TCRB definitions followed the IMGT database. Analysis of the repertoires was done with immunoSEQ Analyzer 3.0 and VDJTools and included basic statistics, V/J segment usage, diversity estimates, rarefaction and pairwise overlap. Chao1, ChaoE, Efron-Thisted, Shannon and inverse Simpson indices were used to estimate diversity, which was also estimated on datasets down-sampled to the smallest sample. For repertoire overlap, CDR3 nucleotide sequence, V gene and J gene had to match strictly, and clustering was done by Jaccard-based multidimensional scaling. On average, thymus samples yielded about 810,000 unique TCRB clonotypes, whereas blood samples yielded about 80,000.

The V gene is TRBV4-3 and the J gene is TRBJ2-5; TRBD1 might be the D gene, on 5 matching bases. The source of this sequence is a girl under three years old with a congenital heart defect. Donor details come from another sample of the same person, matched by shared clones. The sequenced material came from thymocytes. The nucleotide sequence is given as TGCGCCAGCAGCCAAGATAGCCAGGGTAGCTGGACCCAGTACTTC. It is translated as CASSQDSQGSWTQYF.